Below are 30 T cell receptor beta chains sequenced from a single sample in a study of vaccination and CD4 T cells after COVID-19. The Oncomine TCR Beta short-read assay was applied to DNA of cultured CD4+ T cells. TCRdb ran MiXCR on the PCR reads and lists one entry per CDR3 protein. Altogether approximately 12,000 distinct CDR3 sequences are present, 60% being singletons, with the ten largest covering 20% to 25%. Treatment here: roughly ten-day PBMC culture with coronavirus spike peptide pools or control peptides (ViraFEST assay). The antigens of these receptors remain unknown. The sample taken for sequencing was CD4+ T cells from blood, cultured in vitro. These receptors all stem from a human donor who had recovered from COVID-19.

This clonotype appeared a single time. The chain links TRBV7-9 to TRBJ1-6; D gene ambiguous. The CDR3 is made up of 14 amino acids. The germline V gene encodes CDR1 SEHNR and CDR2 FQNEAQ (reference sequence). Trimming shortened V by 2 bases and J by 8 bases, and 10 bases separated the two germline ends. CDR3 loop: CASSLRPGDSPLHF. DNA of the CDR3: TGTGCCAGCAGCTTACGTCCTGGGGATTCACCCCTCCACTTT.

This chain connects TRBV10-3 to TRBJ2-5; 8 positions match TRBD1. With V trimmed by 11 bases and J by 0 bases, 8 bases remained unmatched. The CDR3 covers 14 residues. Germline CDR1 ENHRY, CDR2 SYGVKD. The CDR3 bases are TGTGCCTCACAAACAGGGGGATACCAAGAGACCCAGTACTTC. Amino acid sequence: CASQTGGYQETQYF.

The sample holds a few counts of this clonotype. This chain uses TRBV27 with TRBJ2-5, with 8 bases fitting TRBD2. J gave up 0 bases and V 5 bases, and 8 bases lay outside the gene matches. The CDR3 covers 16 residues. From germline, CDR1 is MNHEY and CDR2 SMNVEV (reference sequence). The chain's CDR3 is CASSLTGGGNQETQYF. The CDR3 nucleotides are TGTGCCAGCAGTCTGACTGGCGGGGGGAACCAAGAGACCCAGTACTTC.

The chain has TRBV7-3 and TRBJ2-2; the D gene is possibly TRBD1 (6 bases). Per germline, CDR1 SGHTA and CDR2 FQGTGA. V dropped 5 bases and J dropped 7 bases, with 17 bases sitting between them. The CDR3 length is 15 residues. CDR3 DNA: TGTGCCAGCAGCCAACTACAGGGTGTGAACGGGGAGCTGTTTTTT. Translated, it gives CASSQLQGVNGELFF.

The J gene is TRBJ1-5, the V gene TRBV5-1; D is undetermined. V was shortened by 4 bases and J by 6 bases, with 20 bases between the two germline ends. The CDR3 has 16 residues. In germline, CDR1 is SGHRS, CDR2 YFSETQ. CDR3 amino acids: CASSPGVLGPTQPQHF. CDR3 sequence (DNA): TGCGCCAGCAGCCCTGGCGTCCTCGGACCCACTCAGCCCCAGCATTTT.

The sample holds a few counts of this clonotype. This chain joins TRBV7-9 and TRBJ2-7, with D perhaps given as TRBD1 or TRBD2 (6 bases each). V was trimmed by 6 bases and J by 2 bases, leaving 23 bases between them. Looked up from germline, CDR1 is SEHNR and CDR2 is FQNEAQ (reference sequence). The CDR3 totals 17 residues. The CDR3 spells CASSFRGAAQRTYEQYF. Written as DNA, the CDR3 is TGTGCCAGCAGTTTTAGGGGGGCAGCCCAACGCACCTACGAGCAGTACTTC.

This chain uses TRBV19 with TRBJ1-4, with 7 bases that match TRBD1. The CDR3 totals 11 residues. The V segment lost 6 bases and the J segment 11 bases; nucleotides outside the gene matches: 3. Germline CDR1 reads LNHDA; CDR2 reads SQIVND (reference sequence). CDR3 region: CASRGGKKLFF. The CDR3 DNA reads TGTGCCAGTAGAGGGGGCAAGAAACTGTTTTTT.

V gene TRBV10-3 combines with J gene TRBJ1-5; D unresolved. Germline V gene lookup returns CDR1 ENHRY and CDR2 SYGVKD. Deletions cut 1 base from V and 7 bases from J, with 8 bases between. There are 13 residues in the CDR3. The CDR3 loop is CAISEWWGQPQHF. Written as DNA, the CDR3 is TGTGCCATCAGTGAGTGGTGGGGACAGCCCCAGCATTTT.

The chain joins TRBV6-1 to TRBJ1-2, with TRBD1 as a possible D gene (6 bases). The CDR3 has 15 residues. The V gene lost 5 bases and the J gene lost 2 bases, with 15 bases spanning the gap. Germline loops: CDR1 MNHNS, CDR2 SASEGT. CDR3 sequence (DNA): TGTGCCAGCAGTACGAAAACAGGGTTGAACTATGGCTACACCTTC. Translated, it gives CASSTKTGLNYGYTF.

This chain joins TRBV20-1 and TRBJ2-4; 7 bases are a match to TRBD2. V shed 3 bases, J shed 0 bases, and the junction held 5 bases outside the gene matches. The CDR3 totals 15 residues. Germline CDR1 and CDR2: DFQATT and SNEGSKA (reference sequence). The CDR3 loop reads CSARAGVAAKNIQYF. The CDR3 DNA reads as TGCAGTGCTAGGGCGGGGGTTGCAGCCAAAAACATTCAGTACTTC.

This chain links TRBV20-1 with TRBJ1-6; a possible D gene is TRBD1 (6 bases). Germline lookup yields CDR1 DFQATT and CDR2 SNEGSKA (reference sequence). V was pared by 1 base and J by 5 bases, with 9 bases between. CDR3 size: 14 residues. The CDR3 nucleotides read TGCAGTGCTAGAGCGAACAGGGATAATTCACCCCTCCACTTT. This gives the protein CSARANRDNSPLHF.

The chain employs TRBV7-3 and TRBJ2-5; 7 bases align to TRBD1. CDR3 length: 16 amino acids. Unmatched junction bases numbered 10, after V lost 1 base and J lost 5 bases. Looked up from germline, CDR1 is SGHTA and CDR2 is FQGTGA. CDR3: CASSLRQGGYGETQYF. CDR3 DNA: TGTGCCAGCAGCTTAAGACAAGGGGGCTACGGGGAGACCCAGTACTTC.

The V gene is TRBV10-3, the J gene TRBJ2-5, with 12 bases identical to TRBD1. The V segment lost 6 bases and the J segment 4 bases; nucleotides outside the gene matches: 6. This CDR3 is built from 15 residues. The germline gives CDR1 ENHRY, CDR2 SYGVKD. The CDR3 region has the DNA TGTGCCATCAGGGAGCCGGGACAGGGGGCAGAGACCCAGTACTTC. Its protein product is CAIREPGQGAETQYF.

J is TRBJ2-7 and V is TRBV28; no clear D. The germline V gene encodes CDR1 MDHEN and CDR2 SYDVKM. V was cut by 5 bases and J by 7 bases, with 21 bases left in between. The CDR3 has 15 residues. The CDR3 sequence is CASSLRRKTRQEQYF. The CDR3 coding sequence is TGTGCCAGCAGTCTCCGAAGGAAAACAAGACAAGAGCAGTACTTC.

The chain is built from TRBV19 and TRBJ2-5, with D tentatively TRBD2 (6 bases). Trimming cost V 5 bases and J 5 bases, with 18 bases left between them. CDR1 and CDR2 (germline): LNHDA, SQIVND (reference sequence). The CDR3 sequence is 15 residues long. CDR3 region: CASSRSGRRYETQYF. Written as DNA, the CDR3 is TGTGCCAGTAGTCGAAGCGGGCGGAGATACGAGACCCAGTACTTC.

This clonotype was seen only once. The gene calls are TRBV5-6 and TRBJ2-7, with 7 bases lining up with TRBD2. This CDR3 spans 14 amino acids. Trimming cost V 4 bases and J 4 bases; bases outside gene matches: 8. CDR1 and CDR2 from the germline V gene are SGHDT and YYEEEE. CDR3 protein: CASSSGTTSYEQYF. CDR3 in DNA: TGTGCCAGCAGCAGCGGGACTACTTCTTACGAGCAGTACTTC.

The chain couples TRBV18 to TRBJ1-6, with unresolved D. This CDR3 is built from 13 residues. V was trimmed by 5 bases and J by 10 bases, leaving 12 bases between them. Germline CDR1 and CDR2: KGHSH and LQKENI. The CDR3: CASSEQTESPLHF. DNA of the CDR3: TGTGCCAGCTCAGAGCAAACAGAATCACCCCTCCACTTT.

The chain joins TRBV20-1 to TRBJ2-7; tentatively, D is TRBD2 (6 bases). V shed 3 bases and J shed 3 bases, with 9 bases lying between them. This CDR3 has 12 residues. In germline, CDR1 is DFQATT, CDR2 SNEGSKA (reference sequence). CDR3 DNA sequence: TGCAGTGCTAGCGGGAGAATCTACGAGCAGTACTTC. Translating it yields CSASGRIYEQYF.

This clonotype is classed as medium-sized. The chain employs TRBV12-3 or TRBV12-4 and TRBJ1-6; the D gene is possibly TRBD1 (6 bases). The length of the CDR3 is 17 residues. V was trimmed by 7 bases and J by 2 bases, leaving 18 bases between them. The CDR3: CASTLRGRGTYNSPLHF. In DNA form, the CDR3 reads TGTGCCAGCACCCTACGTGGCAGGGGCACCTATAATTCACCCCTCCACTTT.

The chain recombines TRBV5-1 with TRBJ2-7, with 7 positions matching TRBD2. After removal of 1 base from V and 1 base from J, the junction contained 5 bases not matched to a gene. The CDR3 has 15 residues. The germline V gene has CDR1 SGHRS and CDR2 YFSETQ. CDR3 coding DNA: TGCGCCAGCAGCTTGTTTGCGGGACTATCCTACGAGCAGTACTTC. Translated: CASSLFAGLSYEQYF.

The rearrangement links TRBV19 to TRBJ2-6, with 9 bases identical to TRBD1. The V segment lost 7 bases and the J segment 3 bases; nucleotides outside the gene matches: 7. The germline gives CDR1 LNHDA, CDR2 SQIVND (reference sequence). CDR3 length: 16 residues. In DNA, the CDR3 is TGTGCCAGTACGGACAGGGGCTCTCGTGGGGCCAACGTCCTGACTTTC. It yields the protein CASTDRGSRGANVLTF.

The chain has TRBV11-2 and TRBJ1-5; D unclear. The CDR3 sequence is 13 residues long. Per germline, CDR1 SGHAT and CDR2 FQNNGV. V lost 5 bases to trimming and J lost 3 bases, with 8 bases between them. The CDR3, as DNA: TGTGCCAGCAGCGCCAGCATCAATCAGCCCCAGCATTTT. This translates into CASSASINQPQHF. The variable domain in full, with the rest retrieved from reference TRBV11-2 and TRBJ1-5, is EAGVAQSPRYKIIEKRQSVAFWCNPISGHATLYWYQQILGQGPKLLIQFQNNGVVDDSQLPKDRFSAERLKGVDSTLKIQPAKLEDSAVYLCASSASINQPQHFGDGTRLSIL.

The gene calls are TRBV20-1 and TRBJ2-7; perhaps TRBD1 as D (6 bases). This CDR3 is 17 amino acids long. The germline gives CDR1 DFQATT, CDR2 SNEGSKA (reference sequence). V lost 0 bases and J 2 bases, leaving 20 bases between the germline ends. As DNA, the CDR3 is TGCAGTGCTAGAGATCTTGGCCCGCAGGGGCCGACCTACGAGCAGTACTTC. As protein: CSARDLGPQGPTYEQYF.

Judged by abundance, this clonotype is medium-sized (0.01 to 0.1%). CDR3 DNA: TGTGCCAGCAGCCCCCAGCAGGCCCCGGGCGAGCAGTACTTC. Translation: CASSPQQAPGEQYF. The chain employs TRBV5-4 and TRBJ2-7; D not resolved. V was shortened by 4 bases and J by 6 bases, with 17 bases between the two germline ends. The CDR3 extends over 14 amino acids. In germline, CDR1 is SGHNT, CDR2 YYREEE (reference sequence).

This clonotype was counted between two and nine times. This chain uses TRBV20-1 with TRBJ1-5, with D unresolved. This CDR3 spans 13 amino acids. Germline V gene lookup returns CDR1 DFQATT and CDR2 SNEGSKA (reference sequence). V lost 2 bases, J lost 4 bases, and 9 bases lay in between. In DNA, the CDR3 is TGCAGTGCTAGAATTGGCAGGAATCAGCCCCAGCATTTT. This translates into CSARIGRNQPQHF.

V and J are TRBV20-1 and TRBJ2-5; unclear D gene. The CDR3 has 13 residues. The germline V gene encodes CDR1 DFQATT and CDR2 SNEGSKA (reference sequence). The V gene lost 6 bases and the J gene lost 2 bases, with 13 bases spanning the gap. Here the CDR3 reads CSARPATQETQYF. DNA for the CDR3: TGCAGTGCGAGACCAGCAACACAAGAGACCCAGTACTTC.

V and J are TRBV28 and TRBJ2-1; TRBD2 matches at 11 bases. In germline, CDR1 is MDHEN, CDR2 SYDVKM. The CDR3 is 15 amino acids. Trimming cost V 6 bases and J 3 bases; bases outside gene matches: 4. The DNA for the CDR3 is TGTGCCAGCAGCAAGACTAGCGGGAACTACAATGAGCAGTTCTTC. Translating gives CASSKTSGNYNEQFF. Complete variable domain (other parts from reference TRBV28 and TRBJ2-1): DVKVTQSSRYLVKRTGEKVFLECVQDMDHENMFWYRQDPGLGLRLIYFSYDVKMKEKGDIPEGYSVSREKKERFSLILESASTNQTSMYLCASSKTSGNYNEQFFGPGTRLTVL.

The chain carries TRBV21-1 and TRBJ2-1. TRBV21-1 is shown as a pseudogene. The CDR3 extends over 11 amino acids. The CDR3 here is CAISSHNEQFF. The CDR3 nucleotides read TGTGCCATCAGCTCCCACAATGAGCAGTTCTTC.

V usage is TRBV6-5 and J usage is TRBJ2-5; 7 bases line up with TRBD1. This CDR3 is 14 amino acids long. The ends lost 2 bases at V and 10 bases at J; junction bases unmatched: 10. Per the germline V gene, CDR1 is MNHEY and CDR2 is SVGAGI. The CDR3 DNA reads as TGTGCCAGCAGTTACGGGCTAGATCAGGGGGACCAGTACTTC. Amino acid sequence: CASSYGLDQGDQYF.

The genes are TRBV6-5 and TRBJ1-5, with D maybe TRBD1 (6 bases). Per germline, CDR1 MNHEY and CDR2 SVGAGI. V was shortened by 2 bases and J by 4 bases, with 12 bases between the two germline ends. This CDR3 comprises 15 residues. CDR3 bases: TGTGCCAGCAGTTACCCAATACAGGGTAATCAGCCCCAGCATTTT. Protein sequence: CASSYPIQGNQPQHF.